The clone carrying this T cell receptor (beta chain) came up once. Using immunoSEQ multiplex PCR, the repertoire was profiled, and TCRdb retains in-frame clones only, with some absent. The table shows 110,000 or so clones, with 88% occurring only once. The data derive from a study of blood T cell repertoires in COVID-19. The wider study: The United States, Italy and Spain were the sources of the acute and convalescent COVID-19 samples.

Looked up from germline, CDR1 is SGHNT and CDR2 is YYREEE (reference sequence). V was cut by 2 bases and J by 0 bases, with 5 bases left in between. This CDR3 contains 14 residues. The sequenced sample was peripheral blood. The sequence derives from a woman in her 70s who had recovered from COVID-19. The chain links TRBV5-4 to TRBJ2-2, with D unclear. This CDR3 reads CASSFLSNTGELFF. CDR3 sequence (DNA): TGTGCCAGCAGCTTCCTGTCGAACACCGGGGAGCTGTTTTTT.